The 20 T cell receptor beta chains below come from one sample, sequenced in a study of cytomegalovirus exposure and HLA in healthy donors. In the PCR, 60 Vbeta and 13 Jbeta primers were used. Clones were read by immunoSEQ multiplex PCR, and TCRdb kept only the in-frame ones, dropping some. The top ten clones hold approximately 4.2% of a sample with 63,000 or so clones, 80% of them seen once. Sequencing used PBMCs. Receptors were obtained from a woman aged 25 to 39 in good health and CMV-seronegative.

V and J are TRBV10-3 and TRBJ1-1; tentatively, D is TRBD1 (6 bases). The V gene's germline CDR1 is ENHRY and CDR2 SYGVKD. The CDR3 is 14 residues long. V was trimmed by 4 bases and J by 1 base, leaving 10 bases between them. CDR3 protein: CAISASTGNTEAFF. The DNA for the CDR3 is TGTGCCATCAGTGCCTCGACAGGGAACACTGAAGCTTTCTTT.

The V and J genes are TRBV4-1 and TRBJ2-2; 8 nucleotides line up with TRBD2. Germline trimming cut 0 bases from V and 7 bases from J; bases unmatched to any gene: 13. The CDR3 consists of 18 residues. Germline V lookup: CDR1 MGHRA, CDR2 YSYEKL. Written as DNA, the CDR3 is TGCGCCAGCAGCCAAGAAACCGGGACTAGTTTCTACGACGGGGAGCTGTTTTTT. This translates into CASSQETGTSFYDGELFF.

CDR3 nucleotides: TGTGCCATCAGTGAGACCGGACTAGCGTCCTACAATGAGCAGTTCTTC. Its translation: CAISETGLASYNEQFF. The V gene is TRBV10-3, the J gene TRBJ2-1, with 9 bases identical to TRBD2. Germline V gene data show CDR1 as ENHRY and CDR2 as SYGVKD. V dropped 2 bases and J dropped 1; count of bases not matched to a gene: 3. This CDR3 region has 16 residues.

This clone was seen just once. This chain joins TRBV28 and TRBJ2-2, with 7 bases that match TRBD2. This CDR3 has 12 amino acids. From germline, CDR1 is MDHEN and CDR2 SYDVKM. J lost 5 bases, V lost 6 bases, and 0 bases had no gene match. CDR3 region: CASRLATGELFF. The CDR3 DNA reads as TGTGCCAGCAGACTAGCGACCGGGGAGCTGTTTTTT.

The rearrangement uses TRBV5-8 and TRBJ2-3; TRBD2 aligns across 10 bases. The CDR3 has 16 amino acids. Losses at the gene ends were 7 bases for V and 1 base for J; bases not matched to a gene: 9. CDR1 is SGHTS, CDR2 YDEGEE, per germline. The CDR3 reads CASEGLAGVRTDTQYF. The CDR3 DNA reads TGTGCCAGCGAGGGGCTAGCGGGGGTCCGCACAGATACGCAGTATTTT. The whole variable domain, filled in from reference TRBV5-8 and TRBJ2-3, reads EAGVTQSPTHLIKTRGQQATLRCSPISGHTSVYWYQQALGLGLQFLLWYDEGEERNRGNFPPRFSGRQFPNYSSELNVNALELEDSALYLCASEGLAGVRTDTQYFGPGTRLTVL.

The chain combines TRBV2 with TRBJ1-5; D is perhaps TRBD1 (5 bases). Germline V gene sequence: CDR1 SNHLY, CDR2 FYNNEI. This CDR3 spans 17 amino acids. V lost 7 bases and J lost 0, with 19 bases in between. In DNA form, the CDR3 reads TGTGCCAGCACTTACTTACGACGGGGGAATAGCAATCAGCCCCAGCATTTT. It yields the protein CASTYLRRGNSNQPQHF.

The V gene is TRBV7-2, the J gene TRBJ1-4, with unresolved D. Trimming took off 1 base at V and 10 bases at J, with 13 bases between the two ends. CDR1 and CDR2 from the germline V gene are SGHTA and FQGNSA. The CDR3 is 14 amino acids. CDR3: CASSLVQEVGKLFF. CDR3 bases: TGTGCCAGCAGCTTAGTTCAGGAAGTCGGAAAACTGTTTTTT.

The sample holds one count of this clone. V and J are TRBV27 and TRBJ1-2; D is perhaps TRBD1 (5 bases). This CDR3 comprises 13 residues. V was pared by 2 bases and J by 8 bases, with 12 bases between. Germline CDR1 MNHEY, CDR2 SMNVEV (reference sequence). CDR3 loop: CASSLQGMGGYTF. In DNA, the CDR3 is TGTGCCAGCAGTTTACAGGGTATGGGAGGCTACACCTTC.

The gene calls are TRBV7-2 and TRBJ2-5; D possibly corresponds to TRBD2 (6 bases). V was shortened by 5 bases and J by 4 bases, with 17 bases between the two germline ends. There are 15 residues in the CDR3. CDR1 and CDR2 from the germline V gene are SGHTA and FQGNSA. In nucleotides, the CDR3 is TGTGCCAGCAGCCTAACCTCCCGCGGGGCAGAGACCCAGTACTTC. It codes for CASSLTSRGAETQYF.

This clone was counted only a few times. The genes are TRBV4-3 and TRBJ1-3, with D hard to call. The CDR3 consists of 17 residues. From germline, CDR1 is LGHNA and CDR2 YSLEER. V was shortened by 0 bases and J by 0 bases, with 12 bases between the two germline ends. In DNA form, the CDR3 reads TGCGCCAGCAGCCAAGATCAACGGGTTATCTCTGGAAACACCATATATTTT. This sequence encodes CASSQDQRVISGNTIYF.

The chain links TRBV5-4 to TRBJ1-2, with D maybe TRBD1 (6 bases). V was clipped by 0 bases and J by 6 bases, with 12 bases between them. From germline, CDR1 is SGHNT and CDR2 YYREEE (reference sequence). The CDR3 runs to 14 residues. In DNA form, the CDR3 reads TGTGCCAGCAGCTTGGAAACAGGGTTCAATGGCTACACCTTC. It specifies CASSLETGFNGYTF.

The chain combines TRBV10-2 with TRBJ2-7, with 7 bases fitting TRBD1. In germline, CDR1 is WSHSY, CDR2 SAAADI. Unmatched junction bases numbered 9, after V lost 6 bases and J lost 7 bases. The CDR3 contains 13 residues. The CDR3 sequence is CASRQGSLGEQYF. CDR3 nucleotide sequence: TGCGCCAGCAGACAGGGGTCCCTGGGTGAGCAGTACTTC.

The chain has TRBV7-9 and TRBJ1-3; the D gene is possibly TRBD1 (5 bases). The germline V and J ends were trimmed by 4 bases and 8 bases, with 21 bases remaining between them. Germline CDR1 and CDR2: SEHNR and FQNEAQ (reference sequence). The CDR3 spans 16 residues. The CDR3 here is CASSSTRDSLEDTIYF. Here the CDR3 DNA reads TGTGCCAGCAGCTCGACCCGGGACTCACTGGAGGACACCATATATTTT. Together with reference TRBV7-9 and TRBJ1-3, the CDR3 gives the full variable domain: DTGVSQNPRHKITKRGQNVTFRCDPISEHNRLYWYRQTLGQGPEFLTYFQNEAQLEKSRLLSDRFSAERPKGSFSTLEIQRTEQGDSAMYLCASSSTRDSLEDTIYFGEGSWLTVV.

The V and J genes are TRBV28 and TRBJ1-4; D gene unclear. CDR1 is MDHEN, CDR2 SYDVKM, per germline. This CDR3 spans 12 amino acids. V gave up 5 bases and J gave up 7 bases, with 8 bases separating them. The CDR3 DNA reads TGTGCCAGCAGTCCCCTCGGTGAAAAACTGTTTTTT. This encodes CASSPLGEKLFF.

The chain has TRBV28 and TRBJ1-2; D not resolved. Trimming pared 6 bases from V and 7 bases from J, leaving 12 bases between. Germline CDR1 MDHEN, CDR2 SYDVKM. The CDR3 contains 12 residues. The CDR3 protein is CASSLLSGGYTF. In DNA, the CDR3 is TGTGCCAGCAGCCTACTTAGCGGTGGCTACACCTTC.

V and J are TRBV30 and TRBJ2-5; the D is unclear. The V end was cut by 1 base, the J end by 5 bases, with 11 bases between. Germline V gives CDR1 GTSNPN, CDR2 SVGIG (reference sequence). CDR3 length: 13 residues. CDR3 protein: CAWSETVTETQYF. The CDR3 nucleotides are TGTGCCTGGAGTGAAACAGTGACGGAGACCCAGTACTTC.

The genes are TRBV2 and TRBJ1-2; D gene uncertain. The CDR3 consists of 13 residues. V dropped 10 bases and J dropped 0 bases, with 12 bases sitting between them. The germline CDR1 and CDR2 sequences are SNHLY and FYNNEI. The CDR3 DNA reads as TGTGCCACCGACTCCTTGTCTAACTATGGCTACACCTTC. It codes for CATDSLSNYGYTF.

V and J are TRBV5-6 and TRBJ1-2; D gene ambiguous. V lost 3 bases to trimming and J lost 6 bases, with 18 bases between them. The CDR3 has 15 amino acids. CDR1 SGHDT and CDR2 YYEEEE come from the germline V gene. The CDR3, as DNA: TGTGCCAGCAGCTGGACTCCGTCGACGGCGAATGGCTACACCTTC. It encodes CASSWTPSTANGYTF.

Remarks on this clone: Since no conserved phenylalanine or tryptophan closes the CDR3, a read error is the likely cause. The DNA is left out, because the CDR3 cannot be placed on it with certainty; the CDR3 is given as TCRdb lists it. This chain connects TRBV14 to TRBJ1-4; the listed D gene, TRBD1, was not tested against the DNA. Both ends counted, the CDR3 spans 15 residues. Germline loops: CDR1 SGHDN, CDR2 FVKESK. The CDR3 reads CASSPRTGNNEKLLL.

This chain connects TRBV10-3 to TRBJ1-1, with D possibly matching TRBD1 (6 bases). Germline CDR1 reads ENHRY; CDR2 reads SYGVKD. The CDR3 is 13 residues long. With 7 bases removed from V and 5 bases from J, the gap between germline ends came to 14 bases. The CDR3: CAITTGIGTEAFF. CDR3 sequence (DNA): TGTGCCATCACAACAGGGATCGGGACTGAAGCTTTCTTT.